These T cell receptor beta chains were read from a single sample in a study of blood T cell repertoires in COVID-19. Assay used: immunoSEQ multiplex PCR; TCRdb lists only in-frame clones, some missing. The sample contains hundreds of thousands of clones, around 90% of which appear only once. Input material: peripheral blood. Source of these receptors: a woman aged 18-29 years who had recovered from COVID-19. CDR3s include the opening cysteine and the closing phenylalanine or tryptophan. A D gene is named only where the DNA matches it firmly. Size values are once, few and many counts, or a class for expanded clones, and some rows have none.

v_gene,d_gene,j_gene,abundance,CDR3aa,CDR3nt
TRBV7-2,TRBD1,TRBJ1-3,once,CASSLDPFRTGEYGNTIYF,TGTGCCAGCAGCTTAGATCCGTTTAGGACAGGGGAGTACGGAAACACCATATATTTT
TRBV10-3,TRBD2,TRBJ2-3,NA,CAIGGGARTDTQYF,TGTGCCATCGGCGGGGGGGCCCGCACAGATACGCAGTATTTT
TRBV9,NA,TRBJ1-6,NA,CASSSGGSPLHF,TGTGCCAGCAGCTCGGGGGGTTCACCCCTCCACTTT
TRBV2,TRBD2,TRBJ2-1,NA,CASSDPLAGVNEQFF,TGTGCCAGCAGTGACCCGCTAGCGGGAGTGAATGAGCAGTTCTTC
TRBV16,TRBD1,TRBJ1-5,once,CASSHDRGGIGNQPQHF,TGTGCCAGCAGCCATGACAGGGGAGGGATCGGCAATCAGCCCCAGCATTTT
TRBV18,NA,TRBJ1-4,NA,CASSPRSSGIDEKLFF,TGTGCCAGCTCACCACGCTCTTCAGGCATAGATGAAAAACTGTTTTTT
TRBV7-9,NA,TRBJ1-6,NA,CATRAASGSPLHF,TGTGCCACCCGGGCCGCAAGCGGTTCACCCCTCCACTTT
TRBV5-5,NA,TRBJ2-2,once,CASSLDWELFF,TGTGCCAGCAGCTTGGACTGGGAGCTGTTTTTT
TRBV6-5,TRBD1,TRBJ1-6,NA,CASSRDRVNSPLHF,TGTGCCAGCAGCCGGGACAGGGTCAATTCACCCCTCCACTTT
TRBV7-2,NA,TRBJ1-2,NA,CASSFGGMGYTF,TGTGCCAGCAGCTTCGGGGGAATGGGCTACACCTTC
TRBV11-3,TRBD2,TRBJ2-5,NA,CASSLERGLAPGETQYF,TGTGCCAGCAGCCTAGAAAGGGGACTAGCGCCGGGGGAGACCCAGTACTTC
TRBV7-9,NA,TRBJ2-1,NA,CASSLFHTNEQFF,TGTGCCAGCAGCTTATTTCACACCAATGAGCAGTTCTTC
TRBV15,TRBD1,TRBJ1-4,NA,CATSRVYLQGPPNEKLFF,TGTGCCACCAGCAGAGTGTACTTACAGGGGCCCCCTAATGAAAAACTGTTTTTT
TRBV6-1,NA,TRBJ1-2,few,CASSEAGQDGYGYTF,TGTGCCAGCAGTGAAGCGGGGCAGGACGGGTATGGCTACACCTTC
TRBV5-1,NA,TRBJ2-3,NA,CASSLVSSEADTQYF,TGCGCCAGCAGCTTGGTTTCTAGCGAGGCAGATACGCAGTATTTT
TRBV12-5,NA,TRBJ2-1,NA,CASGFGTGIVFF,NA